Shown below are 21 T cell receptor beta chains from a single sample sequenced in a study of cytomegalovirus exposure and HLA in healthy donors (dated by TCRdb to 2016 to 2017). Libraries came from the immunoSEQ multiplex PCR assay. The multiplex PCR relied on a mix of 60 forward primers for TCR Vbeta segments and 13 reverse primers for TCR Jbeta segments. This is the immuneACCESS table as TCRdb keeps it, with only in-frame sequences that have V and J called. A part of the clones is gone; compared with another copy, unresolved V genes explain less than half, and the rest is unexplained. The sample includes about 190,000 clones, with 70% to 80% observed a single time. The biggest ten clones account for around 1.5% of the sample. The sequenced material came from PBMCs. Receptors originate from a woman aged 45 to 65 in good health and CMV-seronegative.

This clone was counted only a few times. This rearrangement joins TRBV10-3 to TRBJ1-1; D remains unclear. This CDR3 is 13 amino acids long. Trimming took off 0 bases at V and 9 bases at J, with 11 bases between the two ends. Germline V gene lookup returns CDR1 ENHRY and CDR2 SYGVKD. CDR3 DNA sequence: TGTGCCATCAGTGAGTCGGTTGGAGAAAAAGCTTTCTTT. Residues: CAISESVGEKAFF.

This chain connects TRBV28 to TRBJ1-5; TRBD1 matches 7 bases. With 4 bases clipped from V and 5 bases from J, the junction kept 5 bases outside the gene matches. The germline gives CDR1 MDHEN, CDR2 SYDVKM. The CDR3 covers 14 residues. CDR3 residues: CASSYGTVHQPQHF. The CDR3 nucleotides read TGTGCCAGCAGTTACGGGACAGTACATCAGCCCCAGCATTTT.

This clone was seen a handful of times. The rearrangement joins TRBV11-3 to TRBJ2-6; possibly TRBD2 for D (5 bases). Looked up from germline, CDR1 is SGHNT and CDR2 is YENEEA. The CDR3 covers 15 residues. The V end lost 5 bases, the J end lost 2 bases, and 10 bases lay between the germline ends. This CDR3 reads CASSKTGTGANVLTF. The CDR3 nucleotides read TGTGCCAGCAGCAAGACCGGGACTGGGGCCAACGTCCTGACTTTC.

This chain uses TRBV19 with TRBJ2-1, with D tentatively TRBD1 (5 bases). Trimming took 7 bases from V and 0 from J, leaving 13 bases between them. Germline-derived CDR1 and CDR2 are LNHDA and SQIVND (reference sequence). CDR3 length: 15 residues. As DNA, the CDR3 is TGTGCCAGTAAGGGGATCTTGAGCTCCTACAATGAGCAGTTCTTC. Its translation is CASKGILSSYNEQFF. The whole variable domain, filled in from reference TRBV19 and TRBJ2-1, reads DGGITQSPKYLFRKEGQNVTLSCEQNLNHDAMYWYRQDPGQGLRLIYYSQIVNDFQKGDIAEGYSVSREKKESFPLTVTSAQKNPTAFYLCASKGILSSYNEQFFGPGTRLTVL.

This clone occurred once. Other DNA sequences in this sample translate to the same CDR3. The CDR3 reads CASSPGTGYEQYF. The CDR3 DNA is TGTGCCAGCTCACCCGGGACAGGTTACGAGCAGTACTTC. The chain uses TRBV18 and TRBJ2-7; TRBD1 agrees at 8 bases. Germline values: CDR1 KGHSH, CDR2 LQKENI. This CDR3 region has 13 residues. The V segment lost 3 bases and the J segment 4 bases; nucleotides outside the gene matches: 2.

CDR3 protein: CASSLTGEGGYTF. The CDR3 DNA reads TGTGCCAGCAGCTTAACAGGGGAAGGCGGCTACACCTTC. V gene TRBV7-9 combines with J gene TRBJ1-2; 7 bases are shared with TRBD1. Germline CDR1 and CDR2: SEHNR and FQNEAQ (reference sequence). The V gene end was trimmed by 2 bases and the J gene end by 8 bases; junction bases not matched to a gene: 5. The length of the CDR3 is 13 residues. The full variable domain, with the rest looked up from reference TRBV7-9 and TRBJ1-2, is DTGVSQNPRHKITKRGQNVTFRCDPISEHNRLYWYRQTLGQGPEFLTYFQNEAQLEKSRLLSDRFSAERPKGSFSTLEIQRTEQGDSAMYLCASSLTGEGGYTFGSGTRLTVV.

This sequence joins TRBV28 and TRBJ1-2; 7 bases fit TRBD1. This CDR3 has 14 amino acids. After removal of 6 bases from V and 8 bases from J, the junction contained 12 bases not matched to a gene. CDR1 MDHEN and CDR2 SYDVKM come from the germline V gene. The CDR3 reads CASSPGTVHTGYTF. CDR3 coding DNA: TGTGCCAGCAGCCCCGGGACAGTTCATACGGGCTACACCTTC.

The V and J genes are TRBV6-5 and TRBJ1-5; D possibly corresponds to TRBD1 (6 bases). The CDR3 is 15 residues long. The V gene lost 4 bases and the J gene lost 4 bases, with 14 bases spanning the gap. From germline, CDR1 is MNHEY and CDR2 SVGAGI. CDR3 in amino acids: CASSSGGGGNQPQHF. The DNA for the CDR3 is TGTGCCAGCAGTTCTGGGGGAGGGGGAAATCAGCCCCAGCATTTT.

This chain joins TRBV27 and TRBJ2-7; D may be TRBD2 (6 bases). V lost 4 bases and J 0 bases, leaving 13 bases between the germline ends. Per the germline V gene, CDR1 is MNHEY and CDR2 is SMNVEV (reference sequence). The CDR3 extends over 15 amino acids. The CDR3 loop is CASSWGGESSYEQYF. CDR3 DNA sequence: TGTGCCAGCAGTTGGGGCGGGGAAAGCTCCTACGAGCAGTACTTC.

Regarding this clone: This likely stems from a read error, as it lies one base from a far larger clone. This chain joins TRBV4-3 and TRBJ2-3; 9 nucleotides match TRBD2. V dropped 4 bases and J dropped 4; count of bases not matched to a gene: 15. CDR1 and CDR2 (germline): LGHNA, YSLEER. The CDR3 runs to 18 residues. CDR3 sequence (DNA): TGCGCCAGCAGCCCCTCTAGCGGGGTTTTCGGGGACTCAGATACGCAGTATTTT. This encodes CASSPSSGVFGDSDTQYF.

This clone was seen only a few times. In nucleotides, the CDR3 is TGCGCCAGCAGCCAAGTTCTGTTGGGCCCTGAAGCTTTCTTT. Encoded protein: CASSQVLLGPEAFF. The gene calls are TRBV4-3 and TRBJ1-1; D gene unclear. Per the germline V gene, CDR1 is LGHNA and CDR2 is YSLEER. V was trimmed by 1 base and J by 6 bases, leaving 12 bases between them. The CDR3 consists of 14 residues.

This clone has just a few counts. CDR3 coding DNA: TGTGCCATCAGTGAGTCTGTCGGGGGTTCGGGTCAGCCCCAGCATTTT. Protein sequence: CAISESVGGSGQPQHF. This chain uses TRBV10-3 with TRBJ1-5, with TRBD1 as a possible D gene (5 bases). Germline V gives CDR1 ENHRY, CDR2 SYGVKD. V lost 0 bases and J lost 6, with 15 bases in between. This CDR3 has 16 residues.

The chain recombines TRBV10-3 with TRBJ1-5; 10 bases match TRBD1. There are 16 residues in the CDR3. The germline CDR1 and CDR2 sequences are ENHRY and SYGVKD. Trimming at V came to 8 bases and at J to 6 bases, leaving 13 bases not matched to a gene. The CDR3 DNA sequence: TGTGCCATCTCCGAGGACAGGGGGATTGGGGGTCAGCCCCAGCATTTT. Encoded protein: CAISEDRGIGGQPQHF.

V gene TRBV10-3 combines with J gene TRBJ1-2; D not certain. CDR1 and CDR2 from the germline V gene are ENHRY and SYGVKD. With 2 bases removed from V and 4 bases from J, the gap between germline ends came to 17 bases. This CDR3 region has 16 residues. CDR3: CAISEPSAPSGYGYTF. CDR3 nucleotides: TGTGCCATCAGTGAGCCTTCGGCCCCAAGCGGCTATGGCTACACCTTC.

The genes are TRBV11-2 and TRBJ1-2; tentatively, D is TRBD1 (6 bases). V lost 3 bases and J 6 bases, leaving 8 bases between the germline ends. Germline CDR1 is SGHAT and CDR2 is FQNNGV. This CDR3 comprises 12 residues. CDR3 loop: CASSFDRNGYTF. The CDR3 DNA follows: TGTGCCAGCAGCTTTGACAGGAATGGCTACACCTTC. Variable domain in full (rest from reference TRBV11-2 and TRBJ1-2): EAGVAQSPRYKIIEKRQSVAFWCNPISGHATLYWYQQILGQGPKLLIQFQNNGVVDDSQLPKDRFSAERLKGVDSTLKIQPAKLEDSAVYLCASSFDRNGYTFGSGTRLTVV.

The chain joins TRBV10-3 to TRBJ2-7, with 11 bases lining up with TRBD2. This CDR3 is 14 amino acids long. After removal of 10 bases from V and 2 bases from J, the junction contained 7 bases not matched to a gene. Germline V gene lookup returns CDR1 ENHRY and CDR2 SYGVKD. CDR3 DNA: TGTGCCAGCGCCTATAGCGGGAGGGCCTACGAGCAGTACTTC. As protein: CASAYSGRAYEQYF.

The V call is TRBV11-2, the J call TRBJ1-5; D not certain. The CDR3 totals 15 residues. The germline gives CDR1 SGHAT, CDR2 FQNNGV. V lost 2 bases to trimming and J lost 5 bases, with 13 bases between them. The DNA of the CDR3 is TGTGCCAGCAGCTTAAATGGACGCGGGGATCAGCCCCAGCATTTT. This encodes CASSLNGRGDQPQHF.

The chain is built from TRBV5-6 and TRBJ1-6; D is unclear. Germline-derived CDR1 and CDR2 are SGHDT and YYEEEE. The CDR3 totals 12 residues. Trimming removed 4 bases at V and 7 bases at J, with 6 bases between. CDR3 in amino acids: CASSQSNSPLHF. As DNA, the CDR3 is TGTGCCAGCAGCCAGTCGAATTCACCCCTCCACTTT.

In its sample, this clone was seen once. This chain connects TRBV13 to TRBJ1-2; 7 bases map to TRBD1. V shed 5 bases and J 10 bases; nucleotides not matched to a gene: 19. Germline V gene sequence: CDR1 PRHDT, CDR2 FYEKMQ (reference sequence). The CDR3 has 16 amino acids. The CDR3, as DNA: TGTGCCAGCAGCCTGAAAATGCACCGGGACAGAAAGGACTACACCTTC. It encodes CASSLKMHRDRKDYTF.

The chain uses TRBV12-5 and TRBJ1-1, with 7 bases that match TRBD1. Looked up from germline, CDR1 is LGHNT and CDR2 is FRNRAP. The V and J ends lost 7 bases and 0 bases, in that order; junction bases with no gene match: 5. This CDR3 contains 14 residues. CDR3 loop: CASVLTGVNTEAFF. CDR3 coding DNA: TGTGCTAGTGTTCTTACAGGGGTGAACACTGAAGCTTTCTTT.

The V and J genes are TRBV2 and TRBJ1-2, with D possibly matching TRBD1 (6 bases). The CDR3 totals 14 residues. Germline V gives CDR1 SNHLY, CDR2 FYNNEI. Trimming removed 4 bases from V and 1 base from J, with 10 bases in between. The CDR3 reads CASSGGHSNYGYTF. The DNA of the CDR3 is TGTGCCAGCAGTGGGGGACACAGTAACTATGGCTACACCTTC.